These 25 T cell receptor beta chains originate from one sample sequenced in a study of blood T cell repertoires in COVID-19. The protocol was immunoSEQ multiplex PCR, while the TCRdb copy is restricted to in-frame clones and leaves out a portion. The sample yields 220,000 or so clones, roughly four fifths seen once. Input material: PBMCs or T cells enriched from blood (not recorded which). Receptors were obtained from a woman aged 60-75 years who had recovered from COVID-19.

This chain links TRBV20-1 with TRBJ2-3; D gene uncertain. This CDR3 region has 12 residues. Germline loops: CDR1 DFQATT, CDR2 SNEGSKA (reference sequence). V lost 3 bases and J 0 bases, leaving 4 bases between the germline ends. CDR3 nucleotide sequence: TGCAGTGCTAGTTCTAGCACAGATACGCAGTATTTT. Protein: CSASSSTDTQYF.

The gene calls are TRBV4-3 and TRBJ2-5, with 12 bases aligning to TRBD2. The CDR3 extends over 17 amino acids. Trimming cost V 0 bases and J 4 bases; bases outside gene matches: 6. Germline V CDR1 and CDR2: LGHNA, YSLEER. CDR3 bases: TGCGCCAGCAGCCAAGATGCTAGCGGGGGGGCACGAGAGACCCAGTACTTC. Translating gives CASSQDASGGARETQYF.

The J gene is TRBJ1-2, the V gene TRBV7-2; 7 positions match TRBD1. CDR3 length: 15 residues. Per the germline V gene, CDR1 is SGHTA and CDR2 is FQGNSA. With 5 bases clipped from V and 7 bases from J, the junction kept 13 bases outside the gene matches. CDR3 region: CASSTRQGTDSGYTF. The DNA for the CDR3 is TGTGCCAGCAGCACCCGACAAGGGACAGACTCTGGCTACACCTTC.

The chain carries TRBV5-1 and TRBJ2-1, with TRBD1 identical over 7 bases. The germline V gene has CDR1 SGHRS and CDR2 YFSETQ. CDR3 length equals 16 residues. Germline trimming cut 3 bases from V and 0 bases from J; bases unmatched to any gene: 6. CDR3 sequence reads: CASSSTGASSYNEQFF. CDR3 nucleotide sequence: TGCGCCAGCAGCTCCACAGGGGCGAGCTCCTACAATGAGCAGTTCTTC.

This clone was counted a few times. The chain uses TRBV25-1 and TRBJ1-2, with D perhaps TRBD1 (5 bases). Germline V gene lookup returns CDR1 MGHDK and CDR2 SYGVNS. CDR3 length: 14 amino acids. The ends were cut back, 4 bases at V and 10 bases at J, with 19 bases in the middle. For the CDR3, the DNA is TGTGCCAGCAGTGCAGGGATTGACTTAAGACCCTACACCTTC. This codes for CASSAGIDLRPYTF.

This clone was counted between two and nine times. The CDR3 protein is CASSLLGQGALYTIYF. The DNA for the CDR3 is TGTGCCAGCAGCTTGTTAGGACAGGGGGCCCTATACACCATATATTTT. The chain combines TRBV5-6 with TRBJ1-3; 11 bases line up with TRBD1. After removal of 1 base from V and 8 bases from J, the junction contained 8 bases not matched to a gene. Germline values: CDR1 SGHDT, CDR2 YYEEEE. This CDR3 contains 16 residues.

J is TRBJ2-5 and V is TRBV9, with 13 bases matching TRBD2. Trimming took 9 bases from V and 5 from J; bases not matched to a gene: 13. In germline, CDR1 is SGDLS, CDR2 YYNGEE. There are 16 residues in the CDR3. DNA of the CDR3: TGTGCCACGAGCCGGGGACTAGCGGGACCGGGGGAGACCCAGTACTTC. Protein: CATSRGLAGPGETQYF.

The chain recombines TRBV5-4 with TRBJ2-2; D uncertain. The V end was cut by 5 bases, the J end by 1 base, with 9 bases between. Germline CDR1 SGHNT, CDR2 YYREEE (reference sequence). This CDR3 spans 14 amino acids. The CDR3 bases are TGTGCCAGCAGTTTTACAAGGAACACCGGGGAGCTGTTTTTT. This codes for CASSFTRNTGELFF.

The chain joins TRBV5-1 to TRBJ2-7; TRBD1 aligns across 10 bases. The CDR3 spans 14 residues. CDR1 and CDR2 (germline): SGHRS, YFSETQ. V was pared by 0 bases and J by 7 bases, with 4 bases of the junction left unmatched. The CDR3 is CASSLGQGAFEQYF. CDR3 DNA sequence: TGCGCCAGCAGCTTGGGACAGGGGGCGTTTGAGCAGTACTTC.

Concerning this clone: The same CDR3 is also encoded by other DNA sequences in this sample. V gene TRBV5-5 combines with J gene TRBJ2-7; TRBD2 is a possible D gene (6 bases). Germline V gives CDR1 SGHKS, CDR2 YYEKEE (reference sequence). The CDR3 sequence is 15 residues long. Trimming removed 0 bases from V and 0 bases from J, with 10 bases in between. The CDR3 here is CASSLEGLSSYEQYF. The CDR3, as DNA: TGTGCCAGCAGCTTGGAGGGACTCAGCTCCTACGAGCAGTACTTC.

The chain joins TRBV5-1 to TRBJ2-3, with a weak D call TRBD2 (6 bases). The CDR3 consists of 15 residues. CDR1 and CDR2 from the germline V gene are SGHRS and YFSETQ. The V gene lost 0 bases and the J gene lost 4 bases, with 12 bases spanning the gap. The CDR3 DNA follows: TGCGCCAGCAGCTTGGGGTGGGGGGAGCCAGATACGCAGTATTTT. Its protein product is CASSLGWGEPDTQYF.

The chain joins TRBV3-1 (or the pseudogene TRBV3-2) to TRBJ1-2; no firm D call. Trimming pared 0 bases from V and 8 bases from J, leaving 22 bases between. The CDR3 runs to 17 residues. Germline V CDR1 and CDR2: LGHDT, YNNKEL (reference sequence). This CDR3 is CASSQDPAARELLGYTF. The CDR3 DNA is TGTGCCAGCAGCCAAGATCCTGCAGCGCGAGAGCTATTGGGCTACACCTTC.

CDR3 residues: CASKTSGGSTDTQYF. The CDR3 bases are TGCGCCAGCAAAACTAGCGGGGGGAGCACAGATACGCAGTATTTT. The chain employs TRBV5-1 and TRBJ2-3; the match to TRBD2 covers 12 bases. CDR1 and CDR2 (germline): SGHRS, YFSETQ. This CDR3 is 15 amino acids long. V lost 6 bases, J lost 0 bases, and 2 bases stayed unmatched.

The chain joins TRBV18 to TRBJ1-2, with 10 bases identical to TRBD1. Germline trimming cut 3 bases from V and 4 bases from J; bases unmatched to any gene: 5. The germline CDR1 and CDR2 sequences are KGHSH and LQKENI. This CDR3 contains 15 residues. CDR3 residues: CASSPPGQGIYGYTF. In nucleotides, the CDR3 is TGTGCCAGCTCACCGCCGGGACAGGGGATCTATGGCTACACCTTC.

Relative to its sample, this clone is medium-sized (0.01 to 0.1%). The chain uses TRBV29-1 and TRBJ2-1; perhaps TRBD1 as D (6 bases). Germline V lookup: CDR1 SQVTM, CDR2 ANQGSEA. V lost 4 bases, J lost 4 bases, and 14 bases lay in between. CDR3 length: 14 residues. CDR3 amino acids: CSVAPGTGYNEQFF. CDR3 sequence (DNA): TGCAGCGTTGCACCGGGAACAGGGTACAATGAGCAGTTCTTC.

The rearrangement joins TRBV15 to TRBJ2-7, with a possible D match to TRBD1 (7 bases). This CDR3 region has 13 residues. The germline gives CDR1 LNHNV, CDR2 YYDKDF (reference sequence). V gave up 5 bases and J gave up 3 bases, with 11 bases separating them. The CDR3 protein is CATSGQGGYEQYF. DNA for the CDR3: TGTGCCACCAGCGGGCAGGGGGGCTACGAGCAGTACTTC.

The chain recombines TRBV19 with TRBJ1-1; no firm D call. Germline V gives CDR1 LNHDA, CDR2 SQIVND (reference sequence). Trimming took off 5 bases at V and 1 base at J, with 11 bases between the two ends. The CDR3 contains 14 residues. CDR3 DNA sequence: TGTGCCAGTAGTGTCTTCGCGGGGAACACTGAAGCTTTCTTT. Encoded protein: CASSVFAGNTEAFF.

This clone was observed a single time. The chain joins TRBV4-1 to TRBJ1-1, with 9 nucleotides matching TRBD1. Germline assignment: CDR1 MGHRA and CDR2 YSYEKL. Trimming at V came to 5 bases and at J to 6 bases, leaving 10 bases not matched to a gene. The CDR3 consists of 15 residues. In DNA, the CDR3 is TGCGCCAGCAGCTGGGGACAGGGAAGAAATCCTGAAGCTTTCTTT. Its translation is CASSWGQGRNPEAFF.

The CDR3 loop is CASSMGDRGYEQYF. The CDR3 nucleotides read TGTGCCAGTAGTATGGGGGACCGGGGGTACGAGCAGTACTTC. This chain joins TRBV19 and TRBJ2-7; maybe TRBD2 (6 bases). Germline V gene lookup returns CDR1 LNHDA and CDR2 SQIVND (reference sequence). Trimming removed 3 bases from V and 4 bases from J, with 13 bases in between. The CDR3 runs 14 residues.

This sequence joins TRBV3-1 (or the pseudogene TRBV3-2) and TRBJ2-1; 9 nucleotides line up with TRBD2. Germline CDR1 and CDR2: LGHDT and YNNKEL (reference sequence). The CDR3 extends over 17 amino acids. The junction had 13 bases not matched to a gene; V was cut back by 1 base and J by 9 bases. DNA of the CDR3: TGTGCCAGCAGCCAAGGGGGGGAGGGTAGCGGGAGTAGTGAGCAGTTCTTC. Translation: CASSQGGEGSGSSEQFF.

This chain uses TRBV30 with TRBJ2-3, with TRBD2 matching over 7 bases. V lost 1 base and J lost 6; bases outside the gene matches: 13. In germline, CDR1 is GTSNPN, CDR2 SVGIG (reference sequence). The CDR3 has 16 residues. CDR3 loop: CAWSAPVAGVTDTQYF. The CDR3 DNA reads TGTGCCTGGAGTGCACCGGTTGCGGGAGTAACGGATACGCAGTATTTT.

This chain's CDR3 is CASSRGKGQGPPEAFF. CDR3 in DNA: TGTGCCAGTAGTAGAGGTAAGGGACAGGGCCCTCCTGAAGCTTTCTTT. The gene calls are TRBV19 and TRBJ1-1; 9 bases are shared with TRBD1. The length of the CDR3 is 16 residues. Germline CDR1 reads LNHDA; CDR2 reads SQIVND (reference sequence). V lost 4 bases, J lost 6 bases, and 12 bases stayed unmatched.

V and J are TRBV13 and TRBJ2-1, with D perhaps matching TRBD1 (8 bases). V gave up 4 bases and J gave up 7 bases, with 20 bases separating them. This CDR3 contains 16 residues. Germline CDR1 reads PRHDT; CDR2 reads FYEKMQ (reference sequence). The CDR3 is CASSSLQGGGANEQFF. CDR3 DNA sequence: TGTGCCAGCAGCTCCTTACAGGGGGGGGGTGCGAATGAGCAGTTCTTC. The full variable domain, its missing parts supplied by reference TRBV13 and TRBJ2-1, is AAGVIQSPRHLIKEKRETATLKCYPIPRHDTVYWYQQGPGQDPQFLISFYEKMQSDKGSIPDRFSAQQFSDYHSELNMSSLELGDSALYFCASSSLQGGGANEQFFGPGTRLTVL.

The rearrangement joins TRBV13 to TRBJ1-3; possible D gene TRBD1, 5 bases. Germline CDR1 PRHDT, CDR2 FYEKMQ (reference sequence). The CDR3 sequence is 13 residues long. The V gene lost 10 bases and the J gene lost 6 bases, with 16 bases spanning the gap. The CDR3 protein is CATSMGEENTIYF. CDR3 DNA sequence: TGTGCCACCTCAATGGGGGAGGAAAACACCATATATTTT. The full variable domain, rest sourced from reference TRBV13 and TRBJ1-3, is AAGVIQSPRHLIKEKRETATLKCYPIPRHDTVYWYQQGPGQDPQFLISFYEKMQSDKGSIPDRFSAQQFSDYHSELNMSSLELGDSALYFCATSMGEENTIYFGEGSWLTVV.

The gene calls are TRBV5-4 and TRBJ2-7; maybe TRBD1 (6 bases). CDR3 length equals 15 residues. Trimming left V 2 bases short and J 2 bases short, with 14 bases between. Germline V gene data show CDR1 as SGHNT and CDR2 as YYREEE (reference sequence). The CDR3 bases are TGTGCCAGCAGCTTAGACAGGCCTACCACCTACGAGCAGTACTTC. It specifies CASSLDRPTTYEQYF.